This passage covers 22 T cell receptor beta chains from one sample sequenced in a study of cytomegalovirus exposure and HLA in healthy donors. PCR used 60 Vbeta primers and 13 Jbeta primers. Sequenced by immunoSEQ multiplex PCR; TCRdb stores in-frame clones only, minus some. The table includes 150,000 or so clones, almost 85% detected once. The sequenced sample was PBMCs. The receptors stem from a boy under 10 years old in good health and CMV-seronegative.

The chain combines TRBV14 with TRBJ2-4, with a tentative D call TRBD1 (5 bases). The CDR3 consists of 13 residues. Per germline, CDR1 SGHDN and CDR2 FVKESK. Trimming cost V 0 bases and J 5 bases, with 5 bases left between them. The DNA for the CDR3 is TGTGCCAGCAGCCAAGACAGGGAAAACATTCAGTACTTC. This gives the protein CASSQDRENIQYF.

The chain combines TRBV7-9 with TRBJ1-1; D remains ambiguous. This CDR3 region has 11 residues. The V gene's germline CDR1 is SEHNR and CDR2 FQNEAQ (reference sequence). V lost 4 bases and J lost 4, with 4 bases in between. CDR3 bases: TGTGCCAGCAGCTCGTGCACTGAAGCTTTCTTT. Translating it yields CASSSCTEAFF.

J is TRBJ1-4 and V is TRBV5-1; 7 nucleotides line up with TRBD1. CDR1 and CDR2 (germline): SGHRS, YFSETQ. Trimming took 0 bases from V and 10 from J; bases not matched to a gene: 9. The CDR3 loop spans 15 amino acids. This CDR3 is CASSLDRGLEGKLFF. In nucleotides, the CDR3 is TGCGCCAGCAGCTTGGACAGGGGATTGGAGGGAAAACTGTTTTTT.

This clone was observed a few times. CDR3 loop: CASSEWQGNQPQHF. DNA of the CDR3: TGCGCCAGCAGTGAGTGGCAGGGCAATCAGCCCCAGCATTTT. The gene calls are TRBV10-1 and TRBJ1-5; D is uncertain. This CDR3 is built from 14 residues. V was pared by 1 base and J by 2 bases, with 6 bases between. Looked up from germline, CDR1 is WNHNN and CDR2 is SYGVQD (reference sequence).

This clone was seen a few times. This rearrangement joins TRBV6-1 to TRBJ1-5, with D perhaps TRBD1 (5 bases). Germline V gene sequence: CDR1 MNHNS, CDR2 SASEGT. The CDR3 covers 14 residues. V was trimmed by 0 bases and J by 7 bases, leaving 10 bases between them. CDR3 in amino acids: CASSEAGGWQPQHF. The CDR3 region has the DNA TGTGCCAGCAGTGAAGCGGGGGGTTGGCAGCCCCAGCATTTT.

This chain's CDR3 is CASGGGHEQYF. The DNA of the CDR3 is TGTGCCAGTGGGGGGGGACACGAGCAGTACTTC. This rearrangement joins TRBV19 to TRBJ2-7, with 7 bases identical to TRBD2. The ends lost 8 bases at V and 5 bases at J; junction bases unmatched: 3. The CDR3 is made up of 11 amino acids. Looked up from germline, CDR1 is LNHDA and CDR2 is SQIVND (reference sequence). Variable domain in full (rest from reference TRBV19 and TRBJ2-7): DGGITQSPKYLFRKEGQNVTLSCEQNLNHDAMYWYRQDPGQGLRLIYYSQIVNDFQKGDIAEGYSVSREKKESFPLTVTSAQKNPTAFYLCASGGGHEQYFGPGTRLTVT.

The CDR3 nucleotides read TGTGCCAGCAGTTACTCGGGCGGCGAGGGCCAAGAGACCCAGTACTTC. Encoded protein: CASSYSGGEGQETQYF. V usage is TRBV6-5 and J usage is TRBJ2-5, with D possibly matching TRBD2 (5 bases). The CDR3 runs 16 residues. Germline CDR1 and CDR2: MNHEY and SVGAGI. Trimming removed 0 bases from V and 1 base from J, with 12 bases in between.

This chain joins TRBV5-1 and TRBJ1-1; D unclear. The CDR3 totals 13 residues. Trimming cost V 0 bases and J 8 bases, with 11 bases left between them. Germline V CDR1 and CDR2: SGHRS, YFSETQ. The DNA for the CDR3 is TGCGCCAGCAGCTTGGGGCTGCATGAAGAAGCTTTCTTT. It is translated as CASSLGLHEEAFF.

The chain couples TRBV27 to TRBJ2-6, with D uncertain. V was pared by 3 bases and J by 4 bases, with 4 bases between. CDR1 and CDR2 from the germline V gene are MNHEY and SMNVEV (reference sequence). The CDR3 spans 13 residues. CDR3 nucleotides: TGTGCCAGCAGTTTCCCAGGGGCCAACGTCCTGACTTTC. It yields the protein CASSFPGANVLTF.

CDR3 DNA sequence: TGCGCCAGCAGTGAGCAGAGGACTAACTATGGCTACACCTTC. This encodes CASSEQRTNYGYTF. The chain has TRBV10-2 and TRBJ1-2; D uncertain. There are 14 residues in the CDR3. Germline V lookup: CDR1 WSHSY, CDR2 SAAADI. Trimming pared 2 bases from V and 0 bases from J, leaving 7 bases between.

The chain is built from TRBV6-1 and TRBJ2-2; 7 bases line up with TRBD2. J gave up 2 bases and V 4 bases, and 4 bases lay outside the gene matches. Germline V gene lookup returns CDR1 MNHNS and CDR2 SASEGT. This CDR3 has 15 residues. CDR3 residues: CASSGSGLNTGELFF. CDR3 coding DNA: TGTGCCAGCAGTGGTAGCGGGCTAAACACCGGGGAGCTGTTTTTT.

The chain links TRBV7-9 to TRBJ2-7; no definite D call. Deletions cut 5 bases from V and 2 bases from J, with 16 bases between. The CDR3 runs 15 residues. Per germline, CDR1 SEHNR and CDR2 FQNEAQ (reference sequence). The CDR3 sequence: CASSRPFGSTYEQYF. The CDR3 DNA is TGTGCCAGCAGCCGCCCATTTGGCAGTACCTACGAGCAGTACTTC.

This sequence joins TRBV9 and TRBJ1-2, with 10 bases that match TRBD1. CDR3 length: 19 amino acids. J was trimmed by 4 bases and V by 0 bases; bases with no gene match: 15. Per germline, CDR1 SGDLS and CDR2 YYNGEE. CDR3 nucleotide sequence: TGTGCCAGCAGCGTAGGCCCTGCAGATTGGACAGGGGGTACCTATGGCTACACCTTC. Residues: CASSVGPADWTGGTYGYTF.

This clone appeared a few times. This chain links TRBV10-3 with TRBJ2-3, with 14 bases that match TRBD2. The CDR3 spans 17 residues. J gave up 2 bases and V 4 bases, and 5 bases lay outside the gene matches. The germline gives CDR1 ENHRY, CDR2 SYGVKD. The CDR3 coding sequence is TGTGCCATCAGTGGGGGACTAGCGGGAGAGGTCACAGATACGCAGTATTTT. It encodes CAISGGLAGEVTDTQYF.

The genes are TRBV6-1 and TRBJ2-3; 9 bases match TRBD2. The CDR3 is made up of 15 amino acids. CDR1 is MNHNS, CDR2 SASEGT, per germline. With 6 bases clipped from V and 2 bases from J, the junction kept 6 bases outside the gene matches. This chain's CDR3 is CASSPTSGYTDTQYF. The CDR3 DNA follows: TGTGCCAGCAGCCCGACTAGCGGATACACAGATACGCAGTATTTT.

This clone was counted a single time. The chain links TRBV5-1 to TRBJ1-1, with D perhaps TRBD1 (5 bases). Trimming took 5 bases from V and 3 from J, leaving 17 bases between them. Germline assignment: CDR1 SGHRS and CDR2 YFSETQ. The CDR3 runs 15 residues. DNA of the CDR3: TGCGCCAGCAGTCCCAACGCGGGGACCCACACTGAAGCTTTCTTT. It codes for CASSPNAGTHTEAFF.

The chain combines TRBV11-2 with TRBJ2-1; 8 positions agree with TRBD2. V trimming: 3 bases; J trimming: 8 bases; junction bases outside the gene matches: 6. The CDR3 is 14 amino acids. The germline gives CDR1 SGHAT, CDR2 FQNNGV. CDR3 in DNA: TGTGCCAGCAGCTTTGGGACTAGGGCAGATGAGCAGTTCTTC. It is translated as CASSFGTRADEQFF.

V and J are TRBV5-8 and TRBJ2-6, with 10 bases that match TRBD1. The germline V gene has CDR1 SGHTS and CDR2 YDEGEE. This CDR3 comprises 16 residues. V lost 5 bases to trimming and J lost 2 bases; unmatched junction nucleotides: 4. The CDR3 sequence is CASRFDRGPGANVLTF. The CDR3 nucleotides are TGTGCCAGCAGGTTTGACAGGGGGCCTGGGGCCAACGTCCTGACTTTC. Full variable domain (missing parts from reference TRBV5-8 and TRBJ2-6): EAGVTQSPTHLIKTRGQQATLRCSPISGHTSVYWYQQALGLGLQFLLWYDEGEERNRGNFPPRFSGRQFPNYSSELNVNALELEDSALYLCASRFDRGPGANVLTFGAGSRLTVL.

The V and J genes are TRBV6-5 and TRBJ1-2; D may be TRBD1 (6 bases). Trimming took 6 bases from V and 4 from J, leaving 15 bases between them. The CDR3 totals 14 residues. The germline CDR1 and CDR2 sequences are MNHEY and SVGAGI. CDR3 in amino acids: CASSRNTGFYGYTF. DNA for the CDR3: TGTGCCAGCAGCCGAAATACAGGGTTCTATGGCTACACCTTC.

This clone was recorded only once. CDR3 bases: TGTGCCAGCAGGTGGGCGGGGTTGGGTGAAAAACTGTTTTTT. Its translation is CASRWAGLGEKLFF. This sequence joins TRBV6-1 and TRBJ1-4; D call uncertain. CDR1 and CDR2 from the germline V gene are MNHNS and SASEGT. This CDR3 contains 14 residues. With 6 bases removed from V and 7 bases from J, the gap between germline ends came to 15 bases.

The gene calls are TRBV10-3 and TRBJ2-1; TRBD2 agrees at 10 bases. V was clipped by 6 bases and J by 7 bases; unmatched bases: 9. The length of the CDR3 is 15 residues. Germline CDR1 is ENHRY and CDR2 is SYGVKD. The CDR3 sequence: CAISEIIAGGNEQFF. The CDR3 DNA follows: TGTGCCATCAGCGAGATAATAGCGGGAGGAAATGAGCAGTTCTTC.

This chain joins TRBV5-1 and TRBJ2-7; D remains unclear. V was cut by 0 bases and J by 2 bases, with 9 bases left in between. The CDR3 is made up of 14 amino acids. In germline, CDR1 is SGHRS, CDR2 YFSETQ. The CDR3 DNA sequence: TGCGCCAGCAGCTTGGACATTCTGACCTACGAGCAGTACTTC. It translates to CASSLDILTYEQYF. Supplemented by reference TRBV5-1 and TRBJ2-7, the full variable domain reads KAGVTQTPRYLIKTRGQQVTLSCSPISGHRSVSWYQQTPGQGLQFLFEYFSETQRNKGNFPGRFSGRQFSNSRSEMNVSTLELGDSALYLCASSLDILTYEQYFGPGTRLTVT.